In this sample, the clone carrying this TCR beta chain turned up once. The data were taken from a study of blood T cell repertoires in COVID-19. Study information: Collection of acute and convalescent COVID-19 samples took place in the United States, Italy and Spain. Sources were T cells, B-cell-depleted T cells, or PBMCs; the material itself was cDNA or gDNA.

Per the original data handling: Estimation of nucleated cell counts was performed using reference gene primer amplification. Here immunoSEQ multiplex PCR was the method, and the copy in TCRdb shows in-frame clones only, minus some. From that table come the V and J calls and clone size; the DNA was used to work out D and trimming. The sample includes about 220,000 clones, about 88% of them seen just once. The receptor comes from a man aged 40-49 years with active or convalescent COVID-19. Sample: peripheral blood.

CDR3 in amino acids: CASSSLAGGPETQYF. For the CDR3, the DNA is TGTGCCAGCAGCTCTCTAGCGGGAGGGCCCGAGACCCAGTACTTC. The V call is TRBV11-1, the J call TRBJ2-5; 12 positions match TRBD2. CDR1 is SGHAT, CDR2 FQDESV, per germline (reference sequence). Trimming removed 4 bases from V and 5 bases from J; junction bases left unmatched: 5. The CDR3 loop spans 15 amino acids.